This T cell receptor beta chain stems from a study of CD8 T cells in ankylosing spondylitis. The study's findings and limits: Existing reports had already noted some motif variants in reactive arthritis synovial fluid and blood. Reported data indicate significant enrichment of disease-linked clones within matched ankylosing spondylitis synovial fluid. A motif of roughly eight highly homologous TCR beta variants was seen as apparently characteristic of ankylosing spondylitis blood.

This clonotype was recorded a few times. Its antigen is not known. TCR beta libraries were made by quantitative 5'-RACE with molecular barcodes. In TCRdb, the 5' RACE reads were re-called with MiXCR into one record per CDR3 protein. The sample consists of about 340,000 distinct CDR3 sequences, 20% to 25% of them appearing once. The CDR3 covers 13 residues. Germline V gene lookup returns CDR1 WSHSY and CDR2 SAAADI. J was trimmed by 8 bases and V by 10 bases; bases with no gene match: 13. The sequencing sample was made of blood, either unsorted or a sorted T cell fraction (not recorded which). The rearrangement joins TRBV10-2 to TRBJ1-2, with 7 bases identical to TRBD1. The sequence was collected from a male donor with ankylosing spondylitis or in good health (not recorded which). This CDR3 is CATRGSGLRGYTF. CDR3 in DNA: TGCGCCACCAGGGGGTCAGGGCTGCGCGGCTACACCTTC.